This record covers a single TCR beta chain. The target antigen is unknown. Profiling relied on immunoSEQ multiplex PCR, and the TCRdb table lists in-frame clones only, not all of them. The table shows roughly 2.2 million clones, with about 92% occurring only once. This entry comes from a study of shared clonotypes between healthy human individuals. Study-level information: Each donor had three CD4 naive, three CD4 memory, two CD8 naive and one CD8 memory plate.

Findings and limits, study-wide: Sampling included only blood; tissue repertoires likely differ. Rarefaction demonstrated incomplete sorted-subset sequencing despite large depth. Naive CD4 clonotypes were shared across several donors at 4.5% to 6%.

V lost 8 bases, J lost 4 bases, and 26 bases lay in between. The CDR3 is made up of 17 amino acids. The germline V gene encodes CDR1 MDHEN and CDR2 SYDVKM. This receptor was identified in a man aged 18 to 30 in good health. Some clones in this sample may be carry-over from other donors' samples. Sequencing used naive CD4+ T cells from PBMCs. Sample subset: CD45RA+ positively selected. V usage is TRBV28 and J usage is TRBJ1-2; D is perhaps TRBD1 (5 bases). CDR3 coding DNA: TGTGCCAGCCTTAGTGGGAACAGGCTCGCCCTGGGCTATGGCTACACCTTC. Translation: CASLSGNRLALGYGYTF.